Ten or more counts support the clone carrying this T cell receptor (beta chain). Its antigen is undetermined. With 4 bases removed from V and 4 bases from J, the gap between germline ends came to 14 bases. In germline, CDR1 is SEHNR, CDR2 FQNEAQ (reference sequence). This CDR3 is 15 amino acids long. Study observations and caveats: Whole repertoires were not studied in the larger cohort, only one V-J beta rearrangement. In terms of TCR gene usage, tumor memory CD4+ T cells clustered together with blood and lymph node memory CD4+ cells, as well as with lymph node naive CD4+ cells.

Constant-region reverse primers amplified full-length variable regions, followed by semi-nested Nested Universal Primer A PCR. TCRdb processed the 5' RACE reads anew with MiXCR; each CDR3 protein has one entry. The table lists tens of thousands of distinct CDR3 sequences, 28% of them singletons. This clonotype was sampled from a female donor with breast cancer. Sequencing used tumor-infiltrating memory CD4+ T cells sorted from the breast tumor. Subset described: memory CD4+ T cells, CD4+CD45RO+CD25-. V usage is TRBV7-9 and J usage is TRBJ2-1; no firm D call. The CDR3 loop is CASSSSGFVYNEQFF. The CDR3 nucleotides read TGTGCCAGCAGCTCTTCTGGGTTCGTATACAATGAGCAGTTCTTC.